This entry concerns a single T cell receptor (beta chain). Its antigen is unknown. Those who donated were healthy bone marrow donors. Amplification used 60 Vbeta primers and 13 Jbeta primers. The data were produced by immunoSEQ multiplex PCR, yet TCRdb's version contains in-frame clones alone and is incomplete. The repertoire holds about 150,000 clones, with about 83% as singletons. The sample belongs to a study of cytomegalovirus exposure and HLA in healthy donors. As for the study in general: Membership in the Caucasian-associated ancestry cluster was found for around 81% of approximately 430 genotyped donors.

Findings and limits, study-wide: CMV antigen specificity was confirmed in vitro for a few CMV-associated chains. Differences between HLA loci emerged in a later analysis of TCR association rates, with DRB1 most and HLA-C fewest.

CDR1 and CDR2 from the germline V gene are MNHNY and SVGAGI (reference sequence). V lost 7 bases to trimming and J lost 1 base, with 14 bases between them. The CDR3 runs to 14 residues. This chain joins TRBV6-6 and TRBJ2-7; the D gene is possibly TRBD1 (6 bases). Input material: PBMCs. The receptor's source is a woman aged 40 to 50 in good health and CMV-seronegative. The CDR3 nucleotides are TGTGCCAGCACCTCACCCGGACAGTCCTACGAGCAGTACTTC. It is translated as CASTSPGQSYEQYF.